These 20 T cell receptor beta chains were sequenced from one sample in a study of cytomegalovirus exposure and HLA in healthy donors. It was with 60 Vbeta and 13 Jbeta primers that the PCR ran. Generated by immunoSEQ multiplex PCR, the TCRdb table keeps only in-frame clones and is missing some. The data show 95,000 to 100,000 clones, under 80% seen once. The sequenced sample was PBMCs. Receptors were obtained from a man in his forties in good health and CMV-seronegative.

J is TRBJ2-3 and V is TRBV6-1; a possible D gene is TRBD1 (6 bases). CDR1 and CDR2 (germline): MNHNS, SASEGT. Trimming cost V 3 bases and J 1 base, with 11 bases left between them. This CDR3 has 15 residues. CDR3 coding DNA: TGTGCCAGCAGTGATCAGGCAGGGGGCACAGATACGCAGTATTTT. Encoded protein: CASSDQAGGTDTQYF.

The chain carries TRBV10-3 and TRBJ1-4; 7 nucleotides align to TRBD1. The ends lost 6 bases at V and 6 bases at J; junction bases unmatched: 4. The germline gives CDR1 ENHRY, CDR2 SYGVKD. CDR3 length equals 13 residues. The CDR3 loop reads CAIRPGGYEKLFF. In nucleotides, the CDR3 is TGTGCCATCAGACCAGGGGGTTATGAAAAACTGTTTTTT.

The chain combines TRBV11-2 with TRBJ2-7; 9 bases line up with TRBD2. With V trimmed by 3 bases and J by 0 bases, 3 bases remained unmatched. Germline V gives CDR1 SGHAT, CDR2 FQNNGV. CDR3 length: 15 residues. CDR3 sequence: CASSLGSGGSYEQYV. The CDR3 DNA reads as TGTGCCAGCAGCTTGGGTAGCGGGGGCTCCTACGAGCAGTACGTC.

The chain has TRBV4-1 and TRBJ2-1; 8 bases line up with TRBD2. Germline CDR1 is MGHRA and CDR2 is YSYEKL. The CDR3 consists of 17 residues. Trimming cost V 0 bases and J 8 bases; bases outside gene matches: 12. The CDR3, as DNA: TGCGCCAGCAGCCAAGAAAGGGCGGGGGGCTTTATCTATGAGCAGTTCTTC. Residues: CASSQERAGGFIYEQFF.

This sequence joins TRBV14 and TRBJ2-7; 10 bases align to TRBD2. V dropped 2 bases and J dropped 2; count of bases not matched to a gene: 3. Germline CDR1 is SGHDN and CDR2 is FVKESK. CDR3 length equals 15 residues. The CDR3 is CASSQTSGVTYEQYF. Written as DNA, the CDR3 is TGTGCCAGCAGCCAAACTAGCGGGGTGACCTACGAGCAGTACTTC.

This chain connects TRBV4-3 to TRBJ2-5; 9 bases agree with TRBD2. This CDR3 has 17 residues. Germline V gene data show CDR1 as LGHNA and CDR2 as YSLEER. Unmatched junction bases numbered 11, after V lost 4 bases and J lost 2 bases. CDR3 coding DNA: TGCGCCAGCAGCCTGTCACCTAGCGGGGCGAAACAAGAGACCCAGTACTTC. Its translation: CASSLSPSGAKQETQYF.

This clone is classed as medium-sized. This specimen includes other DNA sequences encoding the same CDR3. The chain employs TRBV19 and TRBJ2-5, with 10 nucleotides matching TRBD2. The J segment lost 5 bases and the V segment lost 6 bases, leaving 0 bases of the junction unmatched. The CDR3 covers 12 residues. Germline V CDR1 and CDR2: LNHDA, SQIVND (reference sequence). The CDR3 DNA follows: TGTGCCAGTAGACTAGCGGGGGAGACCCAGTACTTC. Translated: CASRLAGETQYF.

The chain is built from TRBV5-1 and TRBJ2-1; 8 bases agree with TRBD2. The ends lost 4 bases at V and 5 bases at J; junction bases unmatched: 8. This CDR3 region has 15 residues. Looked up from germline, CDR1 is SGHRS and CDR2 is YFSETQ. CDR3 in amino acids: CASSPGAGGNNEQFF. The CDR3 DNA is TGCGCCAGCAGCCCGGGTGCGGGAGGAAACAATGAGCAGTTCTTC. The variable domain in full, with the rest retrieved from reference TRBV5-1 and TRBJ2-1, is KAGVTQTPRYLIKTRGQQVTLSCSPISGHRSVSWYQQTPGQGLQFLFEYFSETQRNKGNFPGRFSGRQFSNSRSEMNVSTLELGDSALYLCASSPGAGGNNEQFFGPGTRLTVL.

The chain's CDR3 is CASSVTGNQPQHF. CDR3 nucleotides: TGTGCCAGCAGTGTGACAGGGAATCAGCCCCAGCATTTT. The V and J genes are TRBV2 and TRBJ1-5, with TRBD1 matching 7 bases. The CDR3 has 13 residues. CDR1 is SNHLY, CDR2 FYNNEI, per germline. V trimming: 4 bases; J trimming: 4 bases; junction bases outside the gene matches: 1.

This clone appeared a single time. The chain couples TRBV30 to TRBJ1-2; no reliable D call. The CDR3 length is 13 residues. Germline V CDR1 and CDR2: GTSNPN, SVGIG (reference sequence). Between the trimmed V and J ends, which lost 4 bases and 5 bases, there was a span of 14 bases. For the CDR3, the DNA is TGTGCCTGGACAACTAACTTGGTTTATGGCTACACCTTC. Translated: CAWTTNLVYGYTF.

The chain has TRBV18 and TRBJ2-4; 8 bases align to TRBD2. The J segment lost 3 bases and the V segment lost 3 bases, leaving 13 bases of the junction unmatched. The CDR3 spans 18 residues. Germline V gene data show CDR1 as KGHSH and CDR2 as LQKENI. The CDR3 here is CASSPSIQRGWGKNIQYF. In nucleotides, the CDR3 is TGTGCCAGCTCACCCTCAATTCAGCGGGGGTGGGGCAAAAACATTCAGTACTTC. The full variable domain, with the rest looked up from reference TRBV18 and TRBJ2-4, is NAGVMQNPRHLVRRRGQEARLRCSPMKGHSHVYWYRQLPEEGLKFMVYLQKENIIDESGMPKERFSAEFPKEGPSILRIQQVVRGDSAAYFCASSPSIQRGWGKNIQYFGAGTRLSVL.

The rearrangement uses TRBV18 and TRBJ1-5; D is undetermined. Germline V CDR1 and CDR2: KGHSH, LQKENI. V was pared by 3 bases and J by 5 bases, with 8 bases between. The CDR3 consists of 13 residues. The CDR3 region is CASSPATDQPQHF. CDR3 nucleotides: TGTGCCAGCTCACCCGCCACGGATCAGCCCCAGCATTTT.

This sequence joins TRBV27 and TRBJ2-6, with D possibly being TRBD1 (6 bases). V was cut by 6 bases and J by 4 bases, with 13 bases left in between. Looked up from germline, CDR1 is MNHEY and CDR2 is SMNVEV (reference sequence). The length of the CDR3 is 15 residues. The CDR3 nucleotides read TGTGCCAGCAGGTCCACAGGGCCGGGGGCCAACGTCCTGACTTTC. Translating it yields CASRSTGPGANVLTF.

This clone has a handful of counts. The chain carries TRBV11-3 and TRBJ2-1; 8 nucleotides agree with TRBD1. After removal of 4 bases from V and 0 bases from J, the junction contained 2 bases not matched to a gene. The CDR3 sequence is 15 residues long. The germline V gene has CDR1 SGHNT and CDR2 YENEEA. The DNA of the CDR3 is TGTGCCAGCAGCTACGGGACAGGCTCCTACAATGAGCAGTTCTTC. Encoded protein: CASSYGTGSYNEQFF.

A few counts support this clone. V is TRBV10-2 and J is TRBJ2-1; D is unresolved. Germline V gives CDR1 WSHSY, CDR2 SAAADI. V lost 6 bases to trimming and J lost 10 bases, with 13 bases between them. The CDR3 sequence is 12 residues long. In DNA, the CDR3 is TGCGCCAGCAGCCCACTTTTGAGGGAGCAGTTCTTC. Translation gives CASSPLLREQFF.

CDR3 sequence: CASSPGVGGETGELFF. The CDR3 nucleotides read TGTGCCAGCAGCCCGGGCGTCGGCGGGGAGACCGGGGAGCTGTTTTTT. This chain links TRBV7-3 with TRBJ2-2; weak D call: TRBD2 (6 bases). From germline, CDR1 is SGHTA and CDR2 FQGTGA. This CDR3 comprises 16 residues. Trimming removed 5 bases at V and 5 bases at J, with 18 bases between.

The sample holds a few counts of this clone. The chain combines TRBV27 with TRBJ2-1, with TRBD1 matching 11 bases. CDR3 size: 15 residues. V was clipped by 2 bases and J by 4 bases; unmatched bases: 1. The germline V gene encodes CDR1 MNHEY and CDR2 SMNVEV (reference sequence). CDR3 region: CASSLGQGAYNEQFF. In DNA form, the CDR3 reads TGTGCCAGCAGTTTAGGACAGGGGGCTTACAATGAGCAGTTCTTC.

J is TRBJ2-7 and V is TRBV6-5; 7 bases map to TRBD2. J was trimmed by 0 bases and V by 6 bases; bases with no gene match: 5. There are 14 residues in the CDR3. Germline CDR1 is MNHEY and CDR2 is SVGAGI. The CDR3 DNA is TGTGCCAGCAGCCCTACTAGCGCCTCCTACGAGCAGTACTTC. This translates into CASSPTSASYEQYF.

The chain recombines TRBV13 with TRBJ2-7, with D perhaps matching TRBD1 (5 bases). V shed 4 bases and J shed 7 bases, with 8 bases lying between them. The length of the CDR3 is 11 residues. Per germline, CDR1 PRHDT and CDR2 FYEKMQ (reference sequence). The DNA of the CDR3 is TGTGCCAGCAGCTCCACAGGTGAGCAGTACTTC. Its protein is CASSSTGEQYF.

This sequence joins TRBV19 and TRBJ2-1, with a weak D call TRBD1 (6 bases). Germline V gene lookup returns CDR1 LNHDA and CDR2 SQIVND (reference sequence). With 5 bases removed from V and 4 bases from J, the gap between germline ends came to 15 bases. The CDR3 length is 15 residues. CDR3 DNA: TGTGCCAGTAGTCTCGGGACACCTTCTTACAATGAGCAGTTCTTC. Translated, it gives CASSLGTPSYNEQFF.